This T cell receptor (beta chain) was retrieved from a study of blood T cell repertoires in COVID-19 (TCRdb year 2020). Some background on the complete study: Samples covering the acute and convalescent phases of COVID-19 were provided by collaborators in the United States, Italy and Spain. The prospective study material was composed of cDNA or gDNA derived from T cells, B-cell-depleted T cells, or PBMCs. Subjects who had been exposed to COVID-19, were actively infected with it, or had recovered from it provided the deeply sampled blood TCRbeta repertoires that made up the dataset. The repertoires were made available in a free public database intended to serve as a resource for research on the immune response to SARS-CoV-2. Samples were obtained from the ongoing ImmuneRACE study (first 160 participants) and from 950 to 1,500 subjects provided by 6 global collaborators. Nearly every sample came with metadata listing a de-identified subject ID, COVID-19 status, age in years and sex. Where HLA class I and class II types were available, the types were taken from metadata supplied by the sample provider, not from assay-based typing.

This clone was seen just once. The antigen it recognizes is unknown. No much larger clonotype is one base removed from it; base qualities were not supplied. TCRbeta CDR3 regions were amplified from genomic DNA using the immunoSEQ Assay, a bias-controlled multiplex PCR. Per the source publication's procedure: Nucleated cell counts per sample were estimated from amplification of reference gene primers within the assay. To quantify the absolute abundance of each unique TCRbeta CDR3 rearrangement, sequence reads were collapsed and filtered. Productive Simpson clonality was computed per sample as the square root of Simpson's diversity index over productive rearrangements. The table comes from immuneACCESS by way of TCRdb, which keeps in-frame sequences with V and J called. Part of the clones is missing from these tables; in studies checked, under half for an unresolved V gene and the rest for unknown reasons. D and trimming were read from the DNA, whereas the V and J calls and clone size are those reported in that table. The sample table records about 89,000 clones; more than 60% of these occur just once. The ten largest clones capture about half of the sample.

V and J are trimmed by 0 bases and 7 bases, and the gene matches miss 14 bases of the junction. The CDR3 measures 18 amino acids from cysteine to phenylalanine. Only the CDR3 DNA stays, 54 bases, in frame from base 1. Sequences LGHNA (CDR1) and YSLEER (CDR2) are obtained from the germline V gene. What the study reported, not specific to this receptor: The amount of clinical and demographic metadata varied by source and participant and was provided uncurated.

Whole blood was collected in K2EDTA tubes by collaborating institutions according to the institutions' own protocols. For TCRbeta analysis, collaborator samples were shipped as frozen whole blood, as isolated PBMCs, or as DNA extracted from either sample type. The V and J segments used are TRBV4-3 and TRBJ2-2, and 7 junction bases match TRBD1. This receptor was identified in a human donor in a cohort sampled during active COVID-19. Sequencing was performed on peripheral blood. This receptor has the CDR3 CASSQDIIFGTDDGELFF. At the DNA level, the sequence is TGCGCCAGCAGCCAAGATATAATCTTCGGGACAGACGACGGGGAGCTGTTTTTT.